This TCR beta chain derives from a study of T cell responses to AZD1222 COVID-19 vaccine (dated by TCRdb to the early 2020s). A note on the overall study: AZD1222 recipients whose second dose came at about 4 weeks and those whose second dose came at about 12 weeks were combined into one group, since spike-specific TCR depth and breadth did not differ between the two schedules. A total of 233 trial participants underwent TCR sequencing, of whom roughly 210 had received two doses of AZD1222 and about 25 had received two doses of the MenACWY control vaccine. Enrollment into the trials was organized by age into subgroups of 18-55, 56-69 and 70-plus years, and those subgroups contained about 160, 30 and 59 TCR-sequenced participants, respectively.

Turning to this clone: The antigen it binds to is not known. Qualities for individual bases were not recorded, and no much larger clone is one base off.

The time point label, read with the paper, signifies: baseline before first vaccination. Vaccinee samples came from UK trials COV001 and COV002, including a single-blind randomized controlled phase 2/3 trial of AZD1222 (ChAdOx1 nCoV-19) in healthy adults. For TCRbeta chain sequencing, PBMC samples from trial participants were taken at day 0 and at day 28 after the second dose. The CDR3 regions of human TCRbeta chains were analyzed by immunosequencing. The original pipeline was this. TCRs in the repertoires were compared against a reference library of SARS-CoV-2-specific TCRs that had been generated with the MIRA antigen-specificity platform. Breadth meant the fraction of unique TCRs that were SARS-CoV-2-associated, whereas depth meant the fraction of total T cells that were SARS-CoV-2-associated. Each spike-specific TCR was assigned to its reactive spike region and to a CD4 or CD8 class using the MIRA data. Log10-transformed breadth and depth values were compared by one-way ANOVA with Sidak's multiple comparisons tests. Imported from immuneACCESS, the table was reduced by TCRdb to in-frame sequences with V and J called. These copies leave out some clones; in studies compared against another copy, an unresolved V gene accounts for under half, and the cause of the remainder is not known. The DNA was the basis for D and trimming; V, J and clone size are from that table. This sample holds some 120,000 clones; about 88% were observed only once. The ten largest clones capture 4.4% of the sample.

The paper as a whole reports these results and caveats: A significant rise in spike-specific TCR breadth and depth was observed after two AZD1222 doses relative to day 0 and relative to MenACWY recipients. Conclusions about previously exposed vaccinees were limited because only a handful of AZD1222 recipients were SARS-CoV-2 seropositive at baseline. Reportedly, almost half of the unique spike-specific TCRs recognized epitopes lying outside the regions that are mutated in the B.1.351 and B.1.1.7 variants. Because no samples from the day 14 peak response were available, repertoires could be characterized only after the peak T cell response. The vaccine-associated CD4 TCRs covered the entire spike protein, and the dominant responses fell in regions 160-218 and 743-854. Participants were mostly white British and included more females than males, and it was suggested by the authors that clonal diversity may have been underestimated. In the small 56-69-year group, the increase in depth fell short of significance, most likely because of low power.

This clonotype originated in an adult in good health. Sequenced material: peripheral blood, taken on day 0 of AZD1222 vaccination.

The DNA sequence is as follows: TGTGCCAGCAGTTTAACAGGACAGGGGGACGCGGAGACCCAGTACTTC. Its protein reads: CASSLTGQGDAETQYF. The chain links TRBV28 with TRBJ2-5; TRBD1 fits 10 bases in the junction. Reading the germline V gene gives CDR1 MDHEN and CDR2 SYDVKM. Counted from cysteine to phenylalanine, this CDR3 has 16 amino acids. Only CDR3 DNA remains: 48 bases, in frame from the first base. V lost 2 bases and J lost 5 bases, and the count of bases not matched to a germline gene is 8.